This is a list of T cell receptor beta chains from one sample in a study of shared clonotypes between healthy human individuals. Method: immunoSEQ multiplex PCR; TCRdb's copy keeps in-frame clones and lacks some. This sample has about 2 million clones, with roughly 94% found just once. Sequenced material: naive CD8+ T cells sorted from blood. The receptors come from a man younger than 30 in good health. Each CDR3 is given with its conserved first and last residue. The D gene is left open where the match is weak.

D gene	V gene	J gene	CDR3 protein
NA	TRBV28	TRBJ1-6	CASREGGYQGSPLHF
NA	TRBV7-6	TRBJ2-2	CASSPSDTGELFF
TRBD1	TRBV6-6	TRBJ2-5	CASSGQGTGGETQYF
NA	TRBV9	TRBJ1-1	CASSVAGRQDTEAFF
NA	TRBV9	TRBJ2-7	CASSSALFSEQYF
NA	TRBV7-8	TRBJ1-6	CASSLEFGDSPLHF
NA	TRBV7-9	TRBJ1-2	CASSLAEDGTYGYTF
TRBD2	TRBV7-2	TRBJ2-7	CASSFGAEGLETQRYF
NA	TRBV4-3	TRBJ2-1	CASSQYSGLGNEQFF
TRBD1	TRBV11-3	TRBJ2-6	CASSLESGTGGSGANVLTF
NA	TRBV4-1	TRBJ2-1	CASSLTPGRSYNEQFF
NA	TRBV5-4	TRBJ2-1	CASSPQGSEQFF
NA	TRBV18	TRBJ2-3	CASSLVGGSTDTQYF
TRBD2	TRBV28	TRBJ2-5	CASTSLAGAAETQYF
NA	TRBV9	TRBJ2-5	CASSEAGIQGETQYF
NA	TRBV19	TRBJ1-1	CASSIPQGMNTEAFF